One sample yielded the 5 T cell receptor beta chains listed below, sequenced in a study of CD8+ T cells in alopecia areata. Extraction of RNA preceded its reverse transcription into cDNA, which served as the sequencing template. Sequencing was performed with immunoSEQ multiplex PCR; in TCRdb, only in-frame clones are kept and a portion is missing. In total the sample includes 1,500 to 2,000 clones, none of them seen once. The sequenced sample was lesional skin. All receptors come from a C3H/HeJ mouse with alopecia areata. Mouse strain MHC haplotype: H2-k.

This clone was found many times. Germline and genes here are mouse. The read ends 4 residues shy of where the CDR3 ends; the end is completed using the germline J gene. The V gene is TRBV13-3, the J gene TRBJ2-4; 9 bases map to TRBD2. The CDR3 sequence is 17 residues long. V shed 2 bases and J 3 bases; nucleotides not matched to a gene: 10. Germline CDR1 and CDR2: NNHDY and SYVADS. The CDR3 protein is CASSEMWGGADQNTLYF. The sequenced part of the CDR3 DNA is TGTGCCAGCAGTGAGATGTGGGGGGGCGCAGACCAAAAC.

This clone has a count of ten or more. TCRdb and the translated DNA give different amino acids at residue 8; the protein presented here is the one translated from the DNA. Gene names and germline match the mouse. The read finishes 3 residues shy of the CDR3 end, and the germline J gene is used to complete it. This chain uses TRBV19 with TRBJ1-3; D is possibly TRBD1 (5 bases). CDR1 and CDR2 (germline): FNHDT, SITEND (reference sequence). This CDR3 is 11 amino acids long. The covered CDR3 bases are TGTGCCAGCAGTATGGGGGGTACG. This translates into CASSMGGT. The whole CDR3 reads CASSMGGTLYF.

This clone was detected many times. The listed genes are named as in mouse. The read finishes 4 residues shy of the CDR3 end, and the germline J gene is used to complete it. V gene TRBV1 combines with J gene TRBJ1-1; 8 bases are a match to TRBD1. This CDR3 region has 15 residues. Trimming removed 0 bases from V and 1 base from J; junction bases left unmatched: 1. Germline V CDR1 and CDR2: NSQYPW, LRSPGD (reference sequence). The covered CDR3 bases are TGCACCTGCAGTGCAGAAGGGACAGGAAACACA. Translated: CTCSAEGTGNT. The full CDR3 protein is CTCSAEGTGNTEVFF.

This clone was picked up many times. The gene names given are mouse names. With the read ending 4 residues before the CDR3 end, the germline J gene is used to fill in that end. V is TRBV16 and J is TRBJ1-1, with D unresolved. The CDR3 runs to 12 residues. Germline-derived CDR1 and CDR2 are SGHSA and FRNQAP. The V gene lost 5 bases and the J gene lost 1 base, with 5 bases spanning the gap. The CDR3 sequence is CASSNRNTEVFF. The sequenced part of the CDR3 DNA is TGTGCAAGCAGCAACAGGAACACA.

Details on this clone: A much larger clone sits a single nucleotide away, making a read error possible. Genes and germline are mouse. Read coverage stops 4 residues before the CDR3 terminus; the germline J gene supplies the remainder. This chain uses TRBV14 with TRBJ2-3, with 11 bases lining up with TRBD2. The V gene end was trimmed by 5 bases and the J gene end by 0 bases; junction bases not matched to a gene: 5. Per the germline V gene, CDR1 is SGHDT and CDR2 is FRDEAV. This CDR3 contains 16 residues. CDR3 residues: CASRDWGAPSAETLYF. The sequenced CDR3 bases are TGTGCCAGCAGGGACTGGGGGGCGCCTAGTGCAGAA.